Shown below are 29 T cell receptor beta chains from a single sample sequenced in a study of vaccination effects on CD4 cells after COVID-19 (dated by TCRdb to 2022 to 2024). In the ViraFEST assay, PBMC were stimulated with viral peptide pools, and TCR sequencing was then used to find antigen-specific CD4+ T cell clonotypes based on their expansion. After approximately eleven days of culture, CD4+ T cells were isolated with the EasySep CD4+ T cell isolation kit. Two doses of either the BNT162b2 or the mRNA-1273 mRNA SARS-CoV-2 vaccine were administered to participants. Receptor amplification or capture employed the immunoSEQ multiplex PCR assay. TCRdb's version of the immuneACCESS table is confined to in-frame rearrangements and falls short of the full clone set. An unresolved V gene accounts for under half of the shortfall where checked; the remainder is of unknown origin. This sample holds tens of thousands of clones; around 70% were observed only once. The leading ten clones occupy less than 15% of the sample.

These TCRs' antigens remain unknown. Material: CD4+ T cells from PBMCs cultured with HCoV-229E spike peptides, obtained after COVID-19 vaccination. The cell subset or site label of this sample denotes: HCoV-229E spike overlapping peptide pool stimulation. These receptors were taken from a human donor who received a COVID-19 vaccine.

The rearrangement uses TRBV10-3 and TRBJ2-2, with 9 positions matching TRBD2. Trimming at V came to 7 bases and at J to 1 base, leaving 7 bases not matched to a gene. CDR3 size: 16 residues. The V gene's germline CDR1 is ENHRY and CDR2 SYGVKD. In nucleotides, the CDR3 is TGTGCCATCAACCCCGGGACTAGCCTGAACACCGGGGAGCTGTTTTTT. Translation gives CAINPGTSLNTGELFF.

The chain recombines TRBV7-6 with TRBJ2-1; the D gene is possibly TRBD1 (6 bases). The ends were cut back, 4 bases at V and 3 bases at J, with 13 bases in the middle. Germline V gene lookup returns CDR1 SGHVS and CDR2 FNYEAQ. The CDR3 has 15 amino acids. CDR3 amino acids: CASSSGQLHYNEQFF. The DNA of the CDR3 is TGTGCCAGCAGCTCTGGACAGCTCCACTACAATGAGCAGTTCTTC.

V usage is TRBV19 and J usage is TRBJ1-1, with D possibly TRBD1 on 5 matching bases. This CDR3 region has 14 residues. The V and J ends lost 3 bases and 4 bases respectively, with 12 bases between them. Germline V gene lookup returns CDR1 LNHDA and CDR2 SQIVND (reference sequence). Here the CDR3 reads CASSIGGRGTEAFF. CDR3 in DNA: TGTGCCAGTAGTATTGGGGGTCGTGGCACTGAAGCTTTCTTT.

Only a few counts were recorded for this clone. The chain has TRBV5-5 and TRBJ2-2, with D tentatively TRBD1 (5 bases). The CDR3 consists of 14 residues. V was clipped by 5 bases and J by 2 bases, with 10 bases between them. CDR1 SGHKS and CDR2 YYEKEE come from the germline V gene (reference sequence). Here the CDR3 reads CASRGEINTGELFF. The CDR3 nucleotides are TGTGCCAGCAGAGGGGAAATTAACACCGGGGAGCTGTTTTTT. Together with reference TRBV5-5 and TRBJ2-2, the CDR3 gives the full variable domain: DAGVTQSPTHLIKTRGQQVTLRCSPISGHKSVSWYQQVLGQGPQFIFQYYEKEERGRGNFPDRFSARQFPNYSSELNVNALLLGDSALYLCASRGEINTGELFFGEGSRLTVL.

The chain couples TRBV5-6 to TRBJ2-1; tentative D call: TRBD2 (6 bases). Germline V lookup: CDR1 SGHDT, CDR2 YYEEEE. CDR3 length: 14 residues. V shed 1 base and J shed 10 bases, with 15 bases lying between them. The CDR3, as DNA: TGTGCCAGCAGCTTGATCGTGCGCGGGACCGAGCAGTTCTTC. It translates to CASSLIVRGTEQFF.

Here the CDR3 reads CASSESDSNQPQHF. CDR3 bases: TGTGCCAGCAGTGAATCGGACAGCAATCAGCCCCAGCATTTT. J is TRBJ1-5 and V is TRBV25-1, with D unclear. Trimming took off 1 base at V and 1 base at J, with 5 bases between the two ends. The CDR3 extends over 14 amino acids. The germline CDR1 and CDR2 sequences are MGHDK and SYGVNS. The whole variable domain, remainder taken from reference TRBV25-1 and TRBJ1-5, is EADIYQTPRYLVIGTGKKITLECSQTMGHDKMYWYQQDPGMELHLIHYSYGVNSTEKGDLSSESTVSRIRTEHFPLTLESARPSHTSQYLCASSESDSNQPQHFGDGTRLSIL.

This chain links TRBV28 with TRBJ2-7; D might be TRBD1 (5 bases). Trimming removed 3 bases from V and 9 bases from J, with 15 bases in between. Germline V gene lookup returns CDR1 MDHEN and CDR2 SYDVKM. The CDR3 consists of 13 residues. CDR3 nucleotide sequence: TGTGCCAGCAGTTTTTCGAAGGGGATCGGGCAGTACTTC. Translated: CASSFSKGIGQYF.

Comment on this clone: The junction and the germline gene differ at one end; a read error may be behind it. This chain links TRBV5-1 with TRBJ1-6; the D gene is possibly TRBD1 (5 bases). The CDR3 has 15 amino acids. Germline V gives CDR1 SGHRS, CDR2 YFSETQ. CDR3 coding DNA: TGCGCCAGCAGCTTGGGGGGCTCCGATAATTCACCCCTCCACTTT. This gives the protein CASSLGGSDNSPLHF.

The rearrangement joins TRBV28 to TRBJ2-7, with a tentative D call TRBD2 (5 bases). The CDR3 loop spans 14 amino acids. In germline, CDR1 is MDHEN, CDR2 SYDVKM. V was pared by 2 bases and J by 6 bases, with 14 bases between. CDR3 nucleotides: TGTGCCAGCAGTTTACGCAGACTCGGGGTCGAGCAGTACTTC. Its translation is CASSLRRLGVEQYF.

J is TRBJ2-5 and V is TRBV18; TRBD2 aligns across 12 bases. CDR1 and CDR2 (germline): KGHSH, LQKENI. Trimming at V came to 0 bases and at J to 5 bases, leaving 4 bases not matched to a gene. The CDR3 consists of 16 residues. The chain's CDR3 is CASSPPLGTSGETQYF. The CDR3 nucleotides are TGTGCCAGCTCACCACCCCTCGGGACTAGCGGGGAGACCCAGTACTTC. The entire variable domain, with the rest obtained from reference TRBV18 and TRBJ2-5, is as follows: NAGVMQNPRHLVRRRGQEARLRCSPMKGHSHVYWYRQLPEEGLKFMVYLQKENIIDESGMPKERFSAEFPKEGPSILRIQQVVRGDSAAYFCASSPPLGTSGETQYFGPGTRLLVL.

A few counts support this clone. This sequence joins TRBV1 and TRBJ2-7. TRBV1 is recorded as a pseudogene. This CDR3 comprises 15 residues. CDR3 sequence (DNA): TGCACCAGCAGCCAAGGACCTAACCTGCACTACGAGCAGTACTTC. It is translated as CTSSQGPNLHYEQYF.

This clone has only a few counts. The rearrangement uses TRBV14 and TRBJ2-3; either TRBD1 or TRBD2 may supply D (5 bases each). The V gene lost 4 bases and the J gene lost 0 bases, with 14 bases spanning the gap. Per germline, CDR1 SGHDN and CDR2 FVKESK. This CDR3 spans 16 amino acids. CDR3: CASSPLGKGSTDTQYF. Written as DNA, the CDR3 is TGTGCCAGCAGCCCTCTCGGGAAGGGGAGCACAGATACGCAGTATTTT.

The V call is TRBV4-1, the J call TRBJ2-7; weak D call: TRBD2 (5 bases). This CDR3 spans 15 amino acids. V was clipped by 0 bases and J by 0 bases, with 9 bases between them. The germline CDR1 and CDR2 sequences are MGHRA and YSYEKL. The CDR3 is CASSQDPEGSYEQYF. The CDR3 nucleotides are TGCGCCAGCAGCCAAGATCCTGAGGGCTCCTACGAGCAGTACTTC.

The rearrangement joins TRBV21-1 to TRBJ1-2; whether TRBD1, the table's D call, matches the DNA was not checked. TRBV21-1 is marked as a pseudogene. The CDR3 contains 13 residues. The CDR3 sequence is CASSQPGYIGYTF. The CDR3 nucleotides read TGTGCCAGCAGCCAGCCAGGGTATATTGGCTACACCTTC.

This clone has only a few counts. This chain links TRBV7-9 with TRBJ1-1, with D unresolved. Per the germline V gene, CDR1 is SEHNR and CDR2 is FQNEAQ (reference sequence). The V and J ends lost 5 bases and 2 bases respectively, with 12 bases between them. CDR3 length equals 14 residues. The CDR3 sequence is CASSLGPGNTEAFF. CDR3 coding DNA: TGTGCCAGCAGCCTTGGTCCGGGAAACACTGAAGCTTTCTTT. The complete variable domain, with remaining parts taken from reference TRBV7-9 and TRBJ1-1, reads DTGVSQNPRHKITKRGQNVTFRCDPISEHNRLYWYRQTLGQGPEFLTYFQNEAQLEKSRLLSDRFSAERPKGSFSTLEIQRTEQGDSAMYLCASSLGPGNTEAFFGQGTRLTVV.

The table lists this clone with a count of one. V and J are TRBV5-1 and TRBJ1-4; no reliable D call. V dropped 4 bases and J dropped 4 bases, with 14 bases sitting between them. The CDR3 is 15 amino acids. Germline CDR1 is SGHRS and CDR2 is YFSETQ. CDR3 nucleotide sequence: TGCGCCAGCAGCCCGGACGGACGCTTTAATGAAAAACTGTTTTTT. It yields the protein CASSPDGRFNEKLFF.

The chain combines TRBV7-2 with TRBJ1-1, with D unresolved. V dropped 1 base and J dropped 6 bases, with 12 bases sitting between them. CDR1 and CDR2 (germline): SGHTA, FQGNSA. This CDR3 has 14 amino acids. The CDR3 sequence is CASSLGFLFAEAFF. As DNA, the CDR3 is TGTGCCAGCAGCTTAGGGTTTTTGTTCGCTGAAGCTTTCTTT. The full variable domain, rest sourced from reference TRBV7-2 and TRBJ1-1, is GAGVSQSPSNKVTEKGKDVELRCDPISGHTALYWYRQSLGQGLEFLIYFQGNSAPDKSGLPSDRFSAERTGGSVSTLTIQRTQQEDSAVYLCASSLGFLFAEAFFGQGTRLTVV.

This chain links TRBV6-2 or TRBV6-3 with TRBJ2-5; D might be TRBD2 (5 bases). The CDR3 sequence is 11 residues long. Trimming left V 2 bases short and J 10 bases short, with 8 bases between. Per germline, CDR1 MNHEY and CDR2 SVGEGT. CDR3 sequence reads: CASSYGRDQYF. The CDR3 DNA is TGTGCCAGCAGTTACGGGAGAGACCAGTACTTC.

V and J are TRBV6-1 and TRBJ1-5, with TRBD1 as a possible D gene (6 bases). Germline CDR1 and CDR2: MNHNS and SASEGT. Trimming took 2 bases from V and 0 from J, leaving 14 bases between them. The CDR3 is made up of 17 amino acids. CDR3 nucleotide sequence: TGTGCCAGCAGTGAAAAGGGGGGGGGTAATAGCAATCAGCCCCAGCATTTT. It codes for CASSEKGGGNSNQPQHF.

J is TRBJ1-1 and V is TRBV5-4; 10 bases match TRBD1. The CDR3 has 15 residues. Germline V gene lookup returns CDR1 SGHNT and CDR2 YYREEE (reference sequence). V shed 0 bases, J shed 5 bases, and the junction held 4 bases outside the gene matches. Written as DNA, the CDR3 is TGTGCCAGCAGCTTGGTGACAGGGGGCAAGACTGAAGCTTTCTTT. This sequence encodes CASSLVTGGKTEAFF. The entire variable domain, with the rest obtained from reference TRBV5-4 and TRBJ1-1, is as follows: ETGVTQSPTHLIKTRGQQVTLRCSSQSGHNTVSWYQQALGQGPQFIFQYYREEENGRGNFPPRFSGLQFPNYSSELNVNALELDDSALYLCASSLVTGGKTEAFFGQGTRLTVV.

This chain connects TRBV5-6 to TRBJ2-1; no definite D call. This CDR3 has 13 amino acids. Trimming cost V 1 base and J 4 bases, with 6 bases left between them. Germline CDR1 is SGHDT and CDR2 is YYEEEE. The chain's CDR3 is CASSLNRYNEQFF. The CDR3 nucleotides read TGTGCCAGCAGCTTGAACAGATACAATGAGCAGTTCTTC.

CDR3 bases: TGTGCCAGCAGGCACACAGGGTCGGCCACTGAAGCTTTCTTT. Encoded protein: CASRHTGSATEAFF. The genes are TRBV25-1 and TRBJ1-1, with D tentatively TRBD1 (6 bases). Germline V gives CDR1 MGHDK, CDR2 SYGVNS. The CDR3 is 14 amino acids. Trimming took 6 bases from V and 4 from J, leaving 15 bases between them.

The CDR3: CASGGGASYEQYF. DNA of the CDR3: TGTGCCAGTGGCGGCGGAGCTTCCTACGAGCAGTACTTC. The chain carries TRBV7-9 and TRBJ2-7; no clear D gene. Germline V gene data show CDR1 as SEHNR and CDR2 as FQNEAQ (reference sequence). The V end lost 9 bases, the J end lost 1 base, and 13 bases lay between the germline ends. This CDR3 comprises 13 residues. Full variable domain (missing parts from reference TRBV7-9 and TRBJ2-7): DTGVSQNPRHKITKRGQNVTFRCDPISEHNRLYWYRQTLGQGPEFLTYFQNEAQLEKSRLLSDRFSAERPKGSFSTLEIQRTEQGDSAMYLCASGGGASYEQYFGPGTRLTVT.

The CDR3 is CATQNYPYGYTF. The CDR3 DNA reads TGTGCCACGCAAAATTATCCCTATGGCTACACCTTC. The rearrangement links TRBV6-5 to TRBJ1-2; no clear D. CDR1 MNHEY and CDR2 SVGAGI come from the germline V gene. This CDR3 has 12 residues. V dropped 10 bases and J dropped 4 bases, with 13 bases sitting between them.

The chain uses TRBV6-5 and TRBJ2-1; D is ambiguous. The CDR3 has 15 residues. V was pared by 6 bases and J by 0 bases, with 12 bases between. CDR1 is MNHEY and CDR2 is SVGAGI in the germline V gene. The CDR3 DNA reads as TGTGCCAGCAGCGCCTCCTTGGGCTCCTACAATGAGCAGTTCTTC. This sequence encodes CASSASLGSYNEQFF.

The J gene is TRBJ1-5, the V gene TRBV6-5, with 7 bases fitting TRBD1. CDR3 size: 14 residues. Germline lookup yields CDR1 MNHEY and CDR2 SVGAGI. J lost 7 bases, V lost 10 bases, and 13 bases had no gene match. CDR3 sequence reads: CATQGDPSFQPQHF. Written as DNA, the CDR3 is TGTGCCACCCAGGGGGACCCATCTTTCCAGCCCCAGCATTTT.

The chain joins TRBV6-1 to TRBJ2-7; 14 nucleotides line up with TRBD2. V shed 4 bases and J 2 bases; nucleotides not matched to a gene: 7. The germline V gene has CDR1 MNHNS and CDR2 SASEGT. This CDR3 is 17 amino acids long. The CDR3 here is CASSGGTSGRGPYEQYF. As DNA, the CDR3 is TGTGCCAGCAGTGGGGGGACTAGCGGGAGAGGCCCCTACGAGCAGTACTTC.

This sequence joins TRBV5-1 and TRBJ2-5, with 14 bases lining up with TRBD2. J was trimmed by 5 bases and V by 4 bases; bases with no gene match: 4. The CDR3 extends over 15 amino acids. Germline V gene lookup returns CDR1 SGHRS and CDR2 YFSETQ. This CDR3 reads CASSPRTSGRETQYF. Here the CDR3 DNA reads TGCGCCAGCAGCCCCCGGACTAGCGGGAGGGAGACCCAGTACTTC.

The rearrangement links TRBV7-6 to TRBJ2-3, with 15 positions matching TRBD2. The CDR3 is 19 residues long. Germline assignment: CDR1 SGHVS and CDR2 FNYEAQ. Losses at the gene ends were 5 bases for V and 3 bases for J; bases not matched to a gene: 12. CDR3 sequence reads: CASSRGLAGGPLETDTQYF. DNA for the CDR3: TGTGCCAGCAGCCGAGGACTAGCGGGGGGGCCGTTAGAGACAGATACGCAGTATTTT.